Described below is a single TCR beta chain sequence and its context. This clonotype was recorded once. No antigen is known for it. A much larger clone is a single base away; this may be a read error. To prepare the library, PCR was applied. The sequencer was an Illumina HiSeq 2500. To normalize quantification of the TCRbeta repertoire, the TCR libraries were built with molecular barcoding that relied on unique molecular identifiers. The public reads were quality trimmed at Q25 with fastp and then assembled into clones with MiXCR by TCRdb, keeping productive beta chains. Each CDR3 protein appears once, grouped with its most common genes and DNA. The sample table lists 200,000 to 300,000 distinct CDR3 sequences, around 13% of them with a count of one. The top ten hold 2% to 3% of the sample. Taken from the germline V gene (reference sequence), the CDR1 and CDR2 loops are MNHNY and SVGAGI. The cysteine opens and the phenylalanine closes a CDR3 of 13 amino acids. CDR3 DNA only is kept here, 39 bases in frame from base 1.

The source of the sample is a study of T-cell reconstitution after alpha-beta-depleted transplantation in children (dated by TCRdb to about 2016). In the study overall: T-cell immune reconstitution after TCRalphabeta/CD19-depleted allogeneic hematopoietic cell transplantation in children was quantitatively tracked in the study by means of TCR repertoire profiling.

The source was PBMCs from the stem cell graft donor, collected from the stem cell graft. Rearrangement joined TRBV6-6 to TRBJ1-2; the D gene is unclear. This TCR was recovered from a human donor who donated a stem cell graft to a child with acute lymphoblastic leukemia. The CDR3 corresponds to CASLGEASYGDTF. Read as DNA, the sequence is TGTGCCAGCCTTGGCGAGGCAAGCTATGGCGACACCTTC.